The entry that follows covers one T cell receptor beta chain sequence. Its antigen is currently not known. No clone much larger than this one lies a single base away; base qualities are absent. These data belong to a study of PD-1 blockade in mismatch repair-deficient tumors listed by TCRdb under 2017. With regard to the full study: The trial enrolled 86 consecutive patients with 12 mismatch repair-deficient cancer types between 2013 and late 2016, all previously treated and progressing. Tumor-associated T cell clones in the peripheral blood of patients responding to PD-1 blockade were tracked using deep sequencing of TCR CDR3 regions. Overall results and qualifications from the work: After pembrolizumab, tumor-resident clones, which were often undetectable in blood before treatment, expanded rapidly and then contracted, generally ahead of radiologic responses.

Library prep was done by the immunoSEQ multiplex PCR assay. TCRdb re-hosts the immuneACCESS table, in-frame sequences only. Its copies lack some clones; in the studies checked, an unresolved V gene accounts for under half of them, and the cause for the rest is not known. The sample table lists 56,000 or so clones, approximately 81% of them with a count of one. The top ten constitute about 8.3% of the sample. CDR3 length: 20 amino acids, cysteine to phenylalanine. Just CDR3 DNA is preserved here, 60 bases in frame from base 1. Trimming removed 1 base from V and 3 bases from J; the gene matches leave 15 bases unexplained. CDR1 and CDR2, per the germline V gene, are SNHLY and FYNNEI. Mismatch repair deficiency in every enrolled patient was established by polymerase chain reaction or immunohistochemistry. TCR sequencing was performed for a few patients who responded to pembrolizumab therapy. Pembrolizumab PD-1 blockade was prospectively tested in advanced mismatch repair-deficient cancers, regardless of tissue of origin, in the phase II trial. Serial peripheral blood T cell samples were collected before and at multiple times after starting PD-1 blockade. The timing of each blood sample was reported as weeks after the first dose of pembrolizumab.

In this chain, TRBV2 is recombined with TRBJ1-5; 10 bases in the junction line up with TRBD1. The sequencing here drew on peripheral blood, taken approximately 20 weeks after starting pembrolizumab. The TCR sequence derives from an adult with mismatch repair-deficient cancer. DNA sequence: TGTGCCAGCAGTGAAGGAATGGGAGGAGGGGACAGGGGTACCAATCAGCCCCAGCATTTT. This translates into CASSEGMGGGDRGTNQPQHF.